The 13 T cell receptor beta chains listed next were all sequenced from one sample in a study of blood T cell repertoires in COVID-19. Measured with immunoSEQ multiplex PCR; TCRdb has only the in-frame clones, and not every one. The sample contains roughly 230,000 clones, around 89% of which appear only once. Sequenced: peripheral blood. These receptors all come from a woman in her sixties with COVID-19, enrolled during active disease.

This chain joins TRBV19 and TRBJ1-5, with D possibly matching TRBD1 (5 bases). CDR3 length: 15 amino acids. Germline V gives CDR1 LNHDA, CDR2 SQIVND (reference sequence). Trimming removed 0 bases from V and 15 bases from J, with 21 bases in between. The CDR3: CASSIDGKGPEFRHF. In nucleotides, the CDR3 is TGTGCCAGTAGTATAGATGGGAAGGGGCCCGAGTTTCGGCATTTT.

DNA for the CDR3: TGTGCCAGCAGCCAAGGCTTGTGGGAGGGCCCTGGCGCTGAAGCTTTCTTT. This sequence encodes CASSQGLWEGPGAEAFF. The chain has TRBV14 and TRBJ1-1; D not certain. The ends were cut back, 1 base at V and 6 bases at J, with 21 bases in the middle. The CDR3 consists of 17 residues. Germline CDR1 reads SGHDN; CDR2 reads FVKESK.

This clone was seen once. The chain links TRBV30 to TRBJ2-1, with unresolved D. The CDR3 covers 12 residues. CDR1 GTSNPN and CDR2 SVGIG come from the germline V gene (reference sequence). V was clipped by 3 bases and J by 1 base, with 4 bases between them. The CDR3 spells CAWRYSYNEQFF. The CDR3 region has the DNA TGTGCCTGGAGGTATTCCTACAATGAGCAGTTCTTC.

The V gene is TRBV5-1, the J gene TRBJ1-2, with 7 bases identical to TRBD1. Germline assignment: CDR1 SGHRS and CDR2 YFSETQ. The CDR3 is 12 residues long. V shed 4 bases and J 6 bases; nucleotides not matched to a gene: 3. CDR3 protein: CASSIGTDGYTF. The CDR3 nucleotides are TGCGCCAGCAGCATAGGGACAGATGGCTACACCTTC. Full variable domain (rest looked up from reference TRBV5-1 and TRBJ1-2): KAGVTQTPRYLIKTRGQQVTLSCSPISGHRSVSWYQQTPGQGLQFLFEYFSETQRNKGNFPGRFSGRQFSNSRSEMNVSTLELGDSALYLCASSIGTDGYTFGSGTRLTVV.

The genes are TRBV5-4 and TRBJ2-5, with D possibly matching TRBD2 (5 bases). Trimming removed 1 base from V and 3 bases from J, with 13 bases in between. CDR1 and CDR2 (germline): SGHNT, YYREEE (reference sequence). The CDR3 extends over 15 amino acids. CDR3 DNA: TGTGCCAGCAGCTTGACGCAGCCCGGGGAAGAGACCCAGTACTTC. The encoded protein is CASSLTQPGEETQYF.

The chain couples TRBV5-4 to TRBJ2-1; 9 bases are a match to TRBD2. Germline CDR1 is SGHNT and CDR2 is YYREEE (reference sequence). This CDR3 is built from 15 residues. The V and J ends lost 2 bases and 7 bases, in that order; junction bases with no gene match: 7. The CDR3 region is CASSFLASGVNEQFF. The CDR3 nucleotides are TGTGCCAGCAGCTTCTTGGCTAGCGGGGTGAATGAGCAGTTCTTC.

The J gene is TRBJ2-1, the V gene TRBV30, with a tentative D call TRBD2 (6 bases). Germline lookup yields CDR1 GTSNPN and CDR2 SVGIG (reference sequence). The CDR3 sequence is 16 residues long. Trimming pared 0 bases from V and 1 base from J, leaving 13 bases between. CDR3 sequence (DNA): TGTGCCTGGAGTGTTTGGGGGGTCGGATCCTACAATGAGCAGTTCTTC. It yields the protein CAWSVWGVGSYNEQFF.

This sequence joins TRBV7-6 and TRBJ1-3; no definite D call. CDR1 SGHVS and CDR2 FNYEAQ come from the germline V gene. This CDR3 comprises 16 residues. The ends were cut back, 2 bases at V and 0 bases at J, with 11 bases in the middle. Here the CDR3 reads CASSLQSGLSGNTIYF. The CDR3 DNA follows: TGTGCCAGCAGCTTACAGTCTGGTCTCTCTGGAAACACCATATATTTT.

V and J are TRBV7-8 and TRBJ2-5, with TRBD1 matching 7 bases. In germline, CDR1 is SGHVS, CDR2 FQNEAQ. V lost 5 bases, J lost 5 bases, and 2 bases stayed unmatched. The CDR3 is 12 residues long. The CDR3 loop reads CASSPRGETQYF. For the CDR3, the DNA is TGTGCCAGCAGCCCCAGGGGGGAGACCCAGTACTTC. The variable domain in full, with the rest retrieved from reference TRBV7-8 and TRBJ2-5, is GAGVSQSPRYKVAKRGQDVALRCDPISGHVSLFWYQQALGQGPEFLTYFQNEAQLDKSGLPSDRFFAERPEGSVSTLKIQRTQQEDSAVYLCASSPRGETQYFGPGTRLLVL.

The DNA for the CDR3 is TGTGCCAGCAGCGTAGATCAGATCACCACCGGGGAGCTGTTTTTT. The encoded protein is CASSVDQITTGELFF. The rearrangement links TRBV9 to TRBJ2-2, with D uncertain. The germline V and J ends were trimmed by 0 bases and 4 bases, with 10 bases remaining between them. The germline V gene encodes CDR1 SGDLS and CDR2 YYNGEE. CDR3 length: 15 amino acids. Variable domain in full (rest from reference TRBV9 and TRBJ2-2): DSGVTQTPKHLITATGQRVTLRCSPRSGDLSVYWYQQSLDQGLQFLIQYYNGEERAKGNILERFSAQQFPDLHSELNLSSLELGDSALYFCASSVDQITTGELFFGEGSRLTVL.

CDR3 loop: CASSSGQGRGNTIYF. CDR3 DNA: TGTGCCAGCAGTTCCGGACAGGGAAGGGGAAACACCATATATTTT. V usage is TRBV6-6 and J usage is TRBJ1-3; 8 positions agree with TRBD1. CDR1 is MNHNY and CDR2 is SVGAGI in the germline V gene (reference sequence). CDR3 length: 15 amino acids. V lost 4 bases, J lost 4 bases, and 6 bases stayed unmatched.

This rearrangement joins TRBV4-1 to TRBJ2-7, with 9 bases lining up with TRBD1. Germline V CDR1 and CDR2: MGHRA, YSYEKL. Trimming removed 3 bases from V and 3 bases from J; junction bases left unmatched: 6. The CDR3 is 15 amino acids. CDR3 nucleotide sequence: TGCGCCAGCAGCCACCTTGGACAGGGGAACTACGAGCAGTACTTC. Translated, it gives CASSHLGQGNYEQYF.

V is TRBV5-4 and J is TRBJ1-1; TRBD1 matches 10 bases. The CDR3 contains 14 residues. Germline CDR1 and CDR2: SGHNT and YYREEE (reference sequence). Germline trimming cut 5 bases from V and 10 bases from J; bases unmatched to any gene: 11. The CDR3 is CASSSGTGAFGAFF. The DNA for the CDR3 is TGTGCCAGCAGTTCCGGGACAGGGGCTTTTGGAGCTTTCTTT.